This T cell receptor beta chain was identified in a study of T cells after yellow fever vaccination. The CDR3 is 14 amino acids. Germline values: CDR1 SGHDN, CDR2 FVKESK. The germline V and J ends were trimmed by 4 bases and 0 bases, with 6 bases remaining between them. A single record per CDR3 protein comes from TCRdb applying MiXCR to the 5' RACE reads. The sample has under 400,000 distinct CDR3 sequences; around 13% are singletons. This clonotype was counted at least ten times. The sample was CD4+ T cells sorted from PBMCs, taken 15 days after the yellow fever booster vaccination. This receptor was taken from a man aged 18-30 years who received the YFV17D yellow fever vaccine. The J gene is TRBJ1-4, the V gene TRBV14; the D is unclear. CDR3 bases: TGTGCCAGCAGCCCGACGGCAACTAATGAAAAACTGTTTTTT. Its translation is CASSPTATNEKLFF.